This TCR beta chain came from a study of blood T cells in healthy people across ages. Notes on the study in general: Unsorted PBMCs prevented conclusive naive versus antigen-experienced comparison.

The use of a sample-barcoded 5' primer and a J-beta primer mix characterized a second PCR of roughly 7 to 11 cycles. Sequencing recovered at least 3 million CDR3-containing paired-end reads from each sample. MiXCR, applied by TCRdb to the 5' RACE reads, yields one record per CDR3 protein. The table includes roughly 900,000 distinct CDR3 sequences, around 49% detected once. Germline CDR1 reads MNHEY; CDR2 reads SVGAGI. This CDR3 has 14 residues. The V end lost 8 bases, the J end lost 2 bases, and 12 bases lay between the germline ends. Healthy Caucasians from Russia aged about 6 to 95 served as donors. Each of the donors had 9 to 10 milliliters of peripheral blood drawn into EDTA-treated Vacutainer tubes. This clonotype was found a few times. Its antigen is still unknown.

Sequencing was done on a sample of blood. This chain links TRBV6-5 with TRBJ2-2; a possible D gene is TRBD2 (6 bases). The TCR was taken from a young man in good health. The CDR3, as DNA: TGTGCCAGCTTTGGGACTGCCAACACCGGGGAGCTGTTTTTT. Amino acids: CASFGTANTGELFF.